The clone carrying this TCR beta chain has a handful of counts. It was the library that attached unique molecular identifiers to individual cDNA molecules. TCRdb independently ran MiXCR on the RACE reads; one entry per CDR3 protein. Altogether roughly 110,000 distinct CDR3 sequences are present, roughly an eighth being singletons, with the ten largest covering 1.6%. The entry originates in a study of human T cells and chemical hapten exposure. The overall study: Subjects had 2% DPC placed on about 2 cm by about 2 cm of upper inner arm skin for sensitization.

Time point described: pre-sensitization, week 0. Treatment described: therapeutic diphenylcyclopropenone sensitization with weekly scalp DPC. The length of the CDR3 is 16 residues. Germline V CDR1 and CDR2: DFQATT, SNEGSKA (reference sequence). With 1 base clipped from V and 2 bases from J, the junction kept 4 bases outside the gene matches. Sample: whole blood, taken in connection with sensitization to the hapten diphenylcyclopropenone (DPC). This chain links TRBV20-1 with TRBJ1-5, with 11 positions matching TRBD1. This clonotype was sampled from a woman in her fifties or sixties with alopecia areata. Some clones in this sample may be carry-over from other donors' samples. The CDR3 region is CSARAPGQGGNQPQHF. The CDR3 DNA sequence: TGCAGTGCTAGAGCGCCGGGACAGGGGGGCAATCAGCCCCAGCATTTT.